Sequencing of this TCR beta chain was carried out in a study of cytomegalovirus exposure and HLA in healthy donors. Study in general: A later analysis reported the 90 to 150 validation repertoires used the same platform as the roughly 670 first-cohort repertoires.

Germline assignment: CDR1 SGHTA and CDR2 FQGNSA. The ends were cut back, 1 base at V and 7 bases at J, with 7 bases in the middle. The CDR3 length is 12 residues. The protocol was immunoSEQ multiplex PCR, while the TCRdb copy is restricted to in-frame clones and leaves out a portion. The table shows tens of thousands of clones, with approximately 85% occurring only once. The sequenced sample was PBMCs. The gene calls are TRBV7-2 and TRBJ1-2; D unresolved. This sequence was found in a woman aged 25 to 39 in good health and CMV-seronegative. The CDR3 DNA sequence: TGTGCCAGCAGCTTAGAGGCGGGTGGCTACACCTTC. Translating it yields CASSLEAGGYTF.